This TCR beta chain was profiled in a study of shared clonotypes between healthy human individuals. Details on this clone: Its antigen is unknown. The junction shows a germline mismatch at one end, possibly a read error.

Adult donors, all healthy and HIV-negative, had no recent acute infections or vaccinations. Points from the study as a whole: Across four donors, naive CD4 shared 4.5% to 6%, naive CD8 less than 4%, memory CD4 more than 2%, memory CD8 0.4% to 0.5%. Specimens sampled were limited to blood, with tissue repertoires likely differing.

Per the authors' pipeline: Filtering differed since immunoSEQ provided only junctions, with no quality scores. TCRdb's copy holds only in-frame clones and misses some; the assay was immunoSEQ multiplex PCR. V and J calls and clone size come straight from that table; D and trimming were deduced from the DNA. Of more than 2,000,000 clones listed, around 94% are singletons. This sequence originates from a man between 18 and 35 years old in good health. Sequencing was carried out using naive CD4+ T cells sorted from blood. Subset of the sample: CD45RA+ positively selected.

The CDR3 DNA follows: TGTACCAGCAGCGCCGGGACTTTTTATGGAACTAATGAAAAACTGTTTTTT. Translated: CTSSAGTFYGTNEKLFF. The chain combines TRBV11-1 with TRBJ1-4, with D possibly TRBD1 on 5 matching bases. There are 17 residues in the CDR3. The germline V gene encodes CDR1 SGHAT and CDR2 FQDESV (reference sequence).